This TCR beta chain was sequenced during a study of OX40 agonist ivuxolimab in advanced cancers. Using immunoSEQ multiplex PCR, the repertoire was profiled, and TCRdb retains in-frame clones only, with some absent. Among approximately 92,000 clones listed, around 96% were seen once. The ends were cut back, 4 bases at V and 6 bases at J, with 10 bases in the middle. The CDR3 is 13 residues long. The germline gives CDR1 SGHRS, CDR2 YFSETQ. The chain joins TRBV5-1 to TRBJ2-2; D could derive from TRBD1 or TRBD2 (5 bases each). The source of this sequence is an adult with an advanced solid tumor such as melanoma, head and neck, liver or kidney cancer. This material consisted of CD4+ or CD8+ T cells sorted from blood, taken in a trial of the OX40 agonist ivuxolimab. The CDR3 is CASSVGTAGELFF. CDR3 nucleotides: TGCGCCAGCAGCGTGGGGACCGCCGGGGAGCTGTTTTTT.